This T cell receptor (beta chain) is from a study of persistence of HIV-infected CD4 T cells. About the study: A median of 8 years of suppressive ART preceded sampling. Study-wide findings and caveats: Compared with CD3/CD28-stimulated cells, CMV- and Gag-responding cells showed lower TCRbeta richness. Antigen-responding cells were enriched for degenerate expanded CDR3beta sequences.

The immunoSEQ assay was version 4, run in survey mode. Template was genomic DNA at around 10 ng/uL, with up to 1 ug used per sample. Sequenced by immunoSEQ multiplex PCR; TCRdb stores in-frame clones only, minus some. The sample contains 37,000 or so clones, approximately 86% of which appear only once. Cells were stimulated nonspecifically with anti-CD3/anti-CD28 magnetic beads. CD4+ T cells upregulating both CD40 ligand and CD69 were sorted as responding cells. A word on this clone: Antigen specificity is unknown.

The TCR originated in an adult man with HIV who was CMV-seropositive. The source material was CD4+ T cells sorted from PBMCs after approximately 19-hour stimulation, sampled from a patient who received antiretroviral therapy.

In DNA form, the CDR3 reads TGTGCCAGCAGCCATTCGAATGAGCAGTTCTTC. Protein sequence: CASSHSNEQFF. This rearrangement joins TRBV3-1 (or the pseudogene TRBV3-2) to TRBJ2-1; D not resolved. V dropped 3 bases and J dropped 7 bases, with 4 bases sitting between them. Germline-derived CDR1 and CDR2 are LGHDT and YNNKEL (reference sequence). CDR3 length: 11 residues.